Listed here are 27 T cell receptor beta chains from one sample, sequenced in a study of a mutant IDH1 vaccine in newly diagnosed glioma. These receptors' targets are unknown. Time point indicated: week 47, end of study. Every vaccine dose comprised 300 ug of mutant IDH1 20-mer peptide plus topical imiquimod. Assay used: immunoSEQ multiplex PCR; TCRdb lists only in-frame clones, some missing. The sample has tens of thousands of clones, 82% seen once; the top ten hold approximately 3.8%. The specimen was PBMCs, collected from a glioma patient whose treatment included an IDH1 peptide vaccine. The source of these receptors is a man aged 40-49 years with glioma. Some clones in this sample may be carry-over from other donors' samples.

This clone appeared a few times. CDR3 nucleotides: TGTGCCAGCAGCTTTGACGGCGGTGTCGGATCACCCCTCCACTTT. Protein product: CASSFDGGVGSPLHF. The chain carries TRBV7-3 and TRBJ1-6; D gene ambiguous. The germline gives CDR1 SGHTA, CDR2 FQGTGA. The CDR3 covers 15 residues. V was clipped by 3 bases and J by 10 bases, with 16 bases between them.

The V call is TRBV5-6, the J call TRBJ1-2, with 7 bases fitting TRBD1. CDR3 size: 15 residues. CDR1 and CDR2 (germline): SGHDT, YYEEEE. J gave up 7 bases and V 2 bases, and 11 bases lay outside the gene matches. Here the CDR3 DNA reads TGTGCCAGCAGCTTAGTAGACAGGGAAGCCGGTGGCTACACCTTC. This translates into CASSLVDREAGGYTF.

V and J are TRBV4-3 and TRBJ2-5, with 12 bases fitting TRBD2. Unmatched junction bases numbered 11, after V lost 2 bases and J lost 4 bases. The CDR3 is 18 residues long. CDR1 and CDR2 from the germline V gene are LGHNA and YSLEER. CDR3 region: CASSQYSVTSGGVETQYF. The CDR3 DNA reads TGCGCCAGCAGCCAATACTCCGTGACTAGCGGGGGTGTAGAGACCCAGTACTTC.

The chain combines TRBV27 with TRBJ1-1, with 7 nucleotides matching TRBD1. CDR3 length equals 14 residues. Germline CDR1 and CDR2: MNHEY and SMNVEV (reference sequence). The junction had 9 bases not matched to a gene; V was cut back by 7 bases and J by 4 bases. The CDR3 sequence: CASKGQGGGTEAFF. CDR3 sequence (DNA): TGTGCCAGCAAAGGTCAGGGGGGTGGCACTGAAGCTTTCTTT.

Here the CDR3 reads CASRGGTGGDQPQHF. The CDR3 DNA sequence: TGTGCCAGCAGGGGCGGGACAGGGGGCGATCAGCCCCAGCATTTT. The gene calls are TRBV6-5 and TRBJ1-5; 12 nucleotides agree with TRBD1. This CDR3 spans 15 amino acids. V was pared by 6 bases and J by 5 bases, with 5 bases of the junction left unmatched. The germline gives CDR1 MNHEY, CDR2 SVGAGI.

The V and J genes are TRBV7-9 and TRBJ1-4; 10 bases line up with TRBD1. The CDR3 loop spans 16 amino acids. V lost 5 bases, J lost 7 bases, and 10 bases stayed unmatched. CDR1 and CDR2 (germline): SEHNR, FQNEAQ (reference sequence). CDR3 coding DNA: TGTGCCAGCAGCACAGACGGGACAGGGGCGAGTGAAAAACTGTTTTTT. This translates into CASSTDGTGASEKLFF.

The chain joins TRBV29-1 to TRBJ1-1; 7 bases are a match to TRBD1. V lost 5 bases, J lost 1 base, and 7 bases stayed unmatched. The CDR3 loop spans 14 amino acids. Per germline, CDR1 SQVTM and CDR2 ANQGSEA. The CDR3 sequence is CSVSPGQRNTEAFF. As DNA, the CDR3 is TGCAGCGTTTCCCCGGGACAGAGGAACACTGAAGCTTTCTTT. Filled out from reference TRBV29-1 and TRBJ1-1, the complete variable domain reads SAVISQKPSRDICQRGTSLTIQCQVDSQVTMMFWYRQQPGQSLTLIATANQGSEATYESGFVIDKFPISRPNLTFSTLTVSNMSPEDSSIYLCSVSPGQRNTEAFFGQGTRLTVV.

The V call is TRBV19, the J call TRBJ1-3; the D gene is possibly TRBD1 (5 bases). Germline CDR1 is LNHDA and CDR2 is SQIVND (reference sequence). The V end was cut by 8 bases, the J end by 4 bases, with 15 bases between. The CDR3 loop spans 14 amino acids. The CDR3 is CASRPSTAGNTIYF. The CDR3 region has the DNA TGTGCCAGTCGACCCTCGACAGCAGGAAACACCATATATTTT. Looking up the rest from reference TRBV19 and TRBJ1-3 gives the full variable domain: DGGITQSPKYLFRKEGQNVTLSCEQNLNHDAMYWYRQDPGQGLRLIYYSQIVNDFQKGDIAEGYSVSREKKESFPLTVTSAQKNPTAFYLCASRPSTAGNTIYFGEGSWLTVV.

V is TRBV5-8 and J is TRBJ1-5; D possibly corresponds to TRBD1 (6 bases). The V end lost 2 bases, the J end lost 3 bases, and 9 bases lay between the germline ends. CDR1 and CDR2 (germline): SGHTS, YDEGEE. There are 14 residues in the CDR3. The DNA of the CDR3 is TGTGCCAGCAGCTTTCGGACAGCCAATCAGCCCCAGCATTTT. Protein: CASSFRTANQPQHF. Complete variable domain (other parts from reference TRBV5-8 and TRBJ1-5): EAGVTQSPTHLIKTRGQQATLRCSPISGHTSVYWYQQALGLGLQFLLWYDEGEERNRGNFPPRFSGRQFPNYSSELNVNALELEDSALYLCASSFRTANQPQHFGDGTRLSIL.

The J gene is TRBJ2-7, the V gene TRBV11-2, with D perhaps TRBD2 (6 bases). The CDR3 loop spans 17 amino acids. V was pared by 1 base and J by 2 bases, with 18 bases between. Germline CDR1 is SGHAT and CDR2 is FQNNGV. DNA of the CDR3: TGTGCCAGCAGCTTAGTAGGCGGGACCGGGCTACCCTACGAGCAGTACTTC. Translation gives CASSLVGGTGLPYEQYF.

The chain couples TRBV29-1 to TRBJ1-2; TRBD1 matches 7 bases. Germline CDR1 reads SQVTM; CDR2 reads ANQGSEA. CDR3 length: 11 amino acids. J gave up 6 bases and V 6 bases, and 4 bases lay outside the gene matches. In nucleotides, the CDR3 is TGCAGCGTAGTTGACAGGGATGGCTACACCTTC. It translates to CSVVDRDGYTF.

The J gene is TRBJ1-1, the V gene TRBV5-1; the D gene is possibly TRBD1 (5 bases). The V gene lost 0 bases and the J gene lost 4 bases, with 10 bases spanning the gap. The CDR3 consists of 14 residues. The V gene's germline CDR1 is SGHRS and CDR2 YFSETQ. CDR3 in DNA: TGCGCCAGCAGCTTGGAGGGGTGGAGCACTGAAGCTTTCTTT. Translation: CASSLEGWSTEAFF.

This rearrangement joins TRBV5-1 to TRBJ1-1; D remains unclear. Germline assignment: CDR1 SGHRS and CDR2 YFSETQ. CDR3 length: 16 residues. The V end was cut by 0 bases, the J end by 1 base, with 13 bases between. In DNA form, the CDR3 reads TGCGCCAGCAGCTTGGTAGGGTCCTCCGGGAACACTGAAGCTTTCTTT. Translating it yields CASSLVGSSGNTEAFF.

The chain combines TRBV6-1 with TRBJ1-2, with D perhaps matching TRBD1 (5 bases). The CDR3 extends over 12 amino acids. Trimming shortened V by 3 bases and J by 6 bases, and 8 bases separated the two germline ends. Germline CDR1 MNHNS, CDR2 SASEGT. The CDR3 spells CASSDIGDGYTF. In nucleotides, the CDR3 is TGTGCCAGCAGTGATATAGGGGATGGCTACACCTTC.

CDR3 protein: CAISEPTSGGGEKLFF. In nucleotides, the CDR3 is TGTGCCATCAGTGAGCCGACCAGCGGAGGGGGCGAAAAACTGTTTTTT. This chain connects TRBV10-3 to TRBJ1-4; 7 bases are a match to TRBD1. The CDR3 spans 16 residues. V gave up 2 bases and J gave up 8 bases; unmatched junction bases: 11. Germline loops: CDR1 ENHRY, CDR2 SYGVKD.

This chain connects TRBV10-3 to TRBJ2-5; either TRBD1 or TRBD2 may supply D (5 bases each). The CDR3 is 14 residues long. Trimming removed 10 bases at V and 2 bases at J, with 17 bases between. In germline, CDR1 is ENHRY, CDR2 SYGVKD. This chain's CDR3 is CASRPTWGQETQYF. CDR3 in DNA: TGTGCCAGTAGACCGACTTGGGGGCAAGAGACCCAGTACTTC.

This clone was seen once. V and J are TRBV5-5 and TRBJ2-1, with D maybe TRBD1 (6 bases). CDR1 is SGHKS, CDR2 YYEKEE, per germline (reference sequence). Trimming stripped 4 bases from V and 9 bases from J, with 23 bases between. The length of the CDR3 is 16 residues. CDR3 region: CASSRQVADGETEQFF. CDR3 sequence (DNA): TGTGCCAGCAGCCGACAGGTGGCTGATGGGGAAACTGAGCAGTTCTTC.

This chain connects TRBV5-5 to TRBJ1-2; D unclear. V was shortened by 2 bases and J by 1 base, with 12 bases between the two germline ends. Germline V CDR1 and CDR2: SGHKS, YYEKEE (reference sequence). This CDR3 comprises 15 residues. This chain's CDR3 is CASSFLGGLNYGYTF. In DNA, the CDR3 is TGTGCCAGCAGCTTTTTGGGAGGGCTTAACTATGGCTACACCTTC. The full variable domain, completed using reference TRBV5-5 and TRBJ1-2, is DAGVTQSPTHLIKTRGQQVTLRCSPISGHKSVSWYQQVLGQGPQFIFQYYEKEERGRGNFPDRFSARQFPNYSSELNVNALLLGDSALYLCASSFLGGLNYGYTFGSGTRLTVV.

The sample holds a few counts of this clone. The chain uses TRBV7-4 and TRBJ1-1, with unresolved D. Per the germline V gene, CDR1 is SGHVT and CDR2 is SQSDAQ. Trimming pared 4 bases from V and 0 bases from J, leaving 12 bases between. The CDR3 totals 15 residues. The CDR3 loop is CASSSPFFMNTEAFF. CDR3 DNA sequence: TGTGCCAGCAGCTCGCCATTCTTTATGAACACTGAAGCTTTCTTT. The whole variable domain, filled in from reference TRBV7-4 and TRBJ1-1, reads GAGVSQSPRYKVAKRGRDVALRCDSISGHVTLYWYRQTLGQGSEVLTYSQSDAQRDKSGRPSGRFSAERPERSVSTLKIQRTEQGDSAVYLCASSSPFFMNTEAFFGQGTRLTVV.

A single count supports this clone. V and J are TRBV5-4 and TRBJ1-2; D gene ambiguous. The CDR3 contains 14 residues. V lost 4 bases and J lost 9, with 19 bases in between. CDR1 SGHNT and CDR2 YYREEE come from the germline V gene (reference sequence). The CDR3 sequence is CASSPQAGWTRYTF. The CDR3 region has the DNA TGTGCCAGCAGCCCCCAGGCGGGCTGGACTCGCTACACCTTC.

This chain joins TRBV2 and TRBJ1-5; 9 nucleotides line up with TRBD1. The CDR3 is made up of 12 amino acids. Germline assignment: CDR1 SNHLY and CDR2 FYNNEI. Trimming at V came to 6 bases and at J to 8 bases, leaving 2 bases not matched to a gene. The CDR3 nucleotides are TGTGCCAGCAGACAGGGGGCTAAGCCCCAGCATTTT. Residues: CASRQGAKPQHF.

This clone was picked up one time. J is TRBJ1-1 and V is TRBV30, with D tentatively TRBD1 (5 bases). This CDR3 spans 12 amino acids. Trimming took 2 bases from V and 3 from J, leaving 7 bases between them. Germline-derived CDR1 and CDR2 are GTSNPN and SVGIG (reference sequence). The CDR3 DNA follows: TGTGCCTGGAGTAAAGGGGACACTGAAGCTTTCTTT. Translated: CAWSKGDTEAFF.

This clone appeared a few times. The V and J genes are TRBV7-2 and TRBJ1-1, with a weak D call TRBD1 (5 bases). Per germline, CDR1 SGHTA and CDR2 FQGNSA. Trimming left V 5 bases short and J 5 bases short, with 15 bases between. The CDR3 is 14 amino acids. DNA of the CDR3: TGTGCCAGCAGCCCAGAAATGGGGCGAACTGAAGCTTTCTTT. Protein: CASSPEMGRTEAFF.

The CDR3 spells CASSRQPATNEKLFF. The CDR3 DNA reads TGTGCCAGCAGTCGACAGCCTGCAACTAATGAAAAACTGTTTTTT. This sequence joins TRBV27 and TRBJ1-4; TRBD1 might be the D (5 bases). The CDR3 is 15 residues long. From germline, CDR1 is MNHEY and CDR2 SMNVEV (reference sequence). Trimming took 5 bases from V and 0 from J, leaving 10 bases between them.

The chain employs TRBV10-2 and TRBJ1-2; 10 nucleotides agree with TRBD1. CDR3 length: 15 residues. Germline V lookup: CDR1 WSHSY, CDR2 SAAADI. Trimming took 4 bases from V and 1 from J; bases not matched to a gene: 3. The chain's CDR3 is CASSVGTGVNYGYTF. In nucleotides, the CDR3 is TGCGCCAGCAGTGTGGGGACAGGGGTTAACTATGGCTACACCTTC.

The chain combines TRBV6-5 with TRBJ2-2, with a possible D match to TRBD1 (5 bases). The CDR3 is made up of 15 amino acids. From germline, CDR1 is MNHEY and CDR2 SVGAGI. Deletions cut 6 bases from V and 1 base from J, with 12 bases between. The CDR3 sequence is CASRTGYQNTGELFF. The CDR3 nucleotides are TGTGCCAGCAGAACAGGTTATCAGAACACCGGGGAGCTGTTTTTT.

The chain is built from TRBV11-2 and TRBJ1-4; 11 nucleotides agree with TRBD1. The ends lost 2 bases at V and 4 bases at J; junction bases unmatched: 3. CDR1 is SGHAT and CDR2 is FQNNGV in the germline V gene. The CDR3 is 16 residues long. The CDR3 loop is CASSLWTGGGNEKLFF. The CDR3 DNA sequence: TGTGCCAGCAGCTTATGGACAGGGGGCGGTAATGAAAAACTGTTTTTT. Based on the CDR3 plus reference TRBV11-2 and TRBJ1-4, the full variable domain is EAGVAQSPRYKIIEKRQSVAFWCNPISGHATLYWYQQILGQGPKLLIQFQNNGVVDDSQLPKDRFSAERLKGVDSTLKIQPAKLEDSAVYLCASSLWTGGGNEKLFFGSGTQLSVL.